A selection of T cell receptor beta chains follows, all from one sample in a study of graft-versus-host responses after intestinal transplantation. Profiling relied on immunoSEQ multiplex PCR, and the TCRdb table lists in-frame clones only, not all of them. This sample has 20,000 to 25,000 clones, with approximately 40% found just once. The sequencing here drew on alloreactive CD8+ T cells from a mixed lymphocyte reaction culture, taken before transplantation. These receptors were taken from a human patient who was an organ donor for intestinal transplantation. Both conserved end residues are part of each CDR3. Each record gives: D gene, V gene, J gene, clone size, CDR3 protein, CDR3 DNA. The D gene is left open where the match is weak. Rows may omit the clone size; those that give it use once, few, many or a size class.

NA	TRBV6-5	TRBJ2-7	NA	CASSYGVGYEQYF	TGTGCCAGCAGTTACGGGGTTGGGTACGAGCAGTACTTC
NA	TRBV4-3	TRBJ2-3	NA	CASSQVGSDTQYF	TGCGCCAGCAGCCAAGTGGGGTCAGATACGCAGTATTTT
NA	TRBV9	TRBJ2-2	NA	CASSEGAASTGELFF	TGTGCCAGCAGCGAAGGAGCGGCATCGACCGGGGAGCTGTTTTTT
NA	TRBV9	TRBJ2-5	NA	CASSDPPGLPGETQYF	TGTGCCAGCAGCGACCCACCTGGGCTGCCGGGAGAGACCCAGTACTTC
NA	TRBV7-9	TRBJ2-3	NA	CASSLSTRAQYF	TGTGCCAGCAGCTTATCGACTCGGGCGCAGTATTTT
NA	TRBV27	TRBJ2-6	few	CASSPLSGANVLTF	TGTGCCAGCAGTCCCCTCTCTGGGGCCAACGTCCTGACTTTC
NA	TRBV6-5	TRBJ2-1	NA	CASRVVLSGNEQFF	TGTGCCAGCAGGGTAGTGTTGAGCGGCAATGAGCAGTTCTTC
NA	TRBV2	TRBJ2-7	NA	CASSEGEGYEQYF	TGTGCCAGCAGCGAGGGAGAGGGCTACGAGCAGTACTTC
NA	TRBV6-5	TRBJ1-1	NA	CASSYRTSNTEAFF	TGTGCCAGCAGTTACCGGACATCTAACACTGAAGCTTTCTTT
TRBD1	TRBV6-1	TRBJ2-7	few	CASSEWTGEPYEQYF	TGTGCCAGCAGTGAATGGACAGGGGAACCCTACGAGCAGTACTTC
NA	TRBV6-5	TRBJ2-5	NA	CASSYSTGTQYF	TGTGCCAGCAGTTACTCGACGGGGACCCAGTACTTC
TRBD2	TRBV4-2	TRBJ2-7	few	CASSHLPILAGSYEQYF	TGTGCCAGCAGCCACCTCCCCATCCTAGCGGGGTCCTACGAGCAGTACTTC
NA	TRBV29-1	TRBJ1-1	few	CSVLHLGEAFF	TGCAGCGTTCTCCATTTGGGAGAAGCTTTCTTT
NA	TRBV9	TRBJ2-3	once	CASSAGVRDTQYF	TGTGCCAGCAGCGCAGGGGTTCGGGATACGCAGTATTTT
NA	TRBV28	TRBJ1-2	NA	CASSLWWGIGGYTF	TGTGCCAGCAGTTTATGGTGGGGAATTGGTGGCTACACCTTC
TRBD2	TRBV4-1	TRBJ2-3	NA	CASSQVPLAGSTDTQYF	TGCGCCAGCAGCCAAGTCCCACTAGCGGGAAGCACAGATACGCAGTATTTT
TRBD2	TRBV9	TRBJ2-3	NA	CASSSQGLAGSDTQYF	TGTGCCAGCAGCTCTCAGGGGCTAGCGGGGTCAGATACGCAGTATTTT
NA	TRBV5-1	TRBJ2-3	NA	CASREQGSWDTQYF	TGCGCCAGCAGGGAACAGGGTTCGTGGGATACGCAGTATTTT
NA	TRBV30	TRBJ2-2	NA	CAWSVGGRGELFF	TGTGCCTGGAGTGTCGGGGGCAGAGGGGAGCTGTTTTTT
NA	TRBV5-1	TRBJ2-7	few	CASSLVSQGFGYEQYF	TGCGCCAGCAGCTTGGTTTCTCAGGGGTTCGGCTACGAGCAGTACTTC
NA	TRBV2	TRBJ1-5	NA	CASSDGSYNQPQHF	TGTGCCAGCAGTGACGGCAGCTATAATCAGCCCCAGCATTTT
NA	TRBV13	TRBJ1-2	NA	CASSLRASVYGYTF	TGTGCCAGCAGCCTACGGGCCTCAGTCTATGGCTACACCTTC
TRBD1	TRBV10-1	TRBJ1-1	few	CASSGRDRAIMNTEAFF	TGCGCCAGCAGTGGCCGGGACAGGGCTATCATGAACACTGAAGCTTTCTTT
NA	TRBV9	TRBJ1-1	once	CASSVFDGPNTEAFF	TGTGCCAGCAGCGTATTCGATGGTCCGAACACTGAAGCTTTCTTT
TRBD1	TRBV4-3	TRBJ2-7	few	CASSHRGYNEQYF	TGCGCCAGCAGTCACAGGGGTTACAACGAGCAGTACTTC
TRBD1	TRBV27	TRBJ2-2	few	CASSPDRDGGELFF	TGTGCCAGCAGCCCGGACAGGGACGGCGGGGAGCTGTTTTTT
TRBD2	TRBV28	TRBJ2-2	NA	CASSLWGGLVTSENTGELFF	TGTGCCAGCAGTTTATGGGGGGGCTTAGTGACTAGCGAAAACACCGGGGAGCTGTTTTTT
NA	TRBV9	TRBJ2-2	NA	CASSGPPTGELFF	TGTGCCAGCAGCGGCCCACCCACCGGGGAGCTGTTTTTT
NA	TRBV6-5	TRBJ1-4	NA	CASSYLDPPDEKLFF	TGTGCCAGCAGTTACCTGGACCCTCCGGACGAAAAACTGTTTTTT
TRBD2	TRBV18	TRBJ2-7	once	CASSPPCGRARFMCEQYF	TGTGCCAGCTCACCACCGTGCGGGAGGGCCCGTTTTATGTGCGAGCAGTACTTC
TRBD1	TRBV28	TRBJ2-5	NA	CASSGQGTAIQETQYF	TGTGCCAGCAGTGGACAGGGGACAGCGATCCAAGAGACCCAGTACTTC
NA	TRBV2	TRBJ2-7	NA	CASSWSYSYEQYF	TGTGCCAGCAGCTGGTCTTATAGCTACGAGCAGTACTTC
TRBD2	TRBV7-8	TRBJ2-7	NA	CASSYVPEREHEQYF	TGTGCCAGCAGCTACGTCCCCGAGCGGGAGCACGAGCAGTACTTC
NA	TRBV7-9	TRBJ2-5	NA	CASSPWAGEGETQYF	TGTGCCAGCAGCCCCTGGGCAGGGGAGGGAGAGACCCAGTACTTC
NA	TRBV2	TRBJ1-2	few	CARSGGPYGYTF	TGTGCCAGGTCAGGAGGACCCTATGGCTACACCTTC